In its sample, the clone carrying this T cell receptor (beta chain) was seen a few times. This entry belongs to a study of blood T cell repertoires in COVID-19. The wider study: The analysed material was cDNA or gDNA that came from T cells, B-cell-depleted T cells, or PBMCs.

Repertoires were generated with immunoSEQ multiplex PCR, while TCRdb's copy carries only in-frame clones and drops some. Of tens of thousands of clones in the sample, 60% to 75% were seen once. The germline CDR1 and CDR2 sequences are SGHAT and FQNNGV. With V trimmed by 2 bases and J by 2 bases, 12 bases remained unmatched. The CDR3 runs 18 residues. The TCR sequence derives from a man aged 50 to 60 with active or convalescent COVID-19. The sample consisted of peripheral blood. V gene TRBV11-2 combines with J gene TRBJ2-7; 10 nucleotides line up with TRBD1. The chain's CDR3 is CASSLPNQDRGSPYEQYF. The CDR3 DNA sequence: TGTGCCAGCAGCTTACCAAACCAGGACAGGGGGTCCCCCTACGAGCAGTACTTC.